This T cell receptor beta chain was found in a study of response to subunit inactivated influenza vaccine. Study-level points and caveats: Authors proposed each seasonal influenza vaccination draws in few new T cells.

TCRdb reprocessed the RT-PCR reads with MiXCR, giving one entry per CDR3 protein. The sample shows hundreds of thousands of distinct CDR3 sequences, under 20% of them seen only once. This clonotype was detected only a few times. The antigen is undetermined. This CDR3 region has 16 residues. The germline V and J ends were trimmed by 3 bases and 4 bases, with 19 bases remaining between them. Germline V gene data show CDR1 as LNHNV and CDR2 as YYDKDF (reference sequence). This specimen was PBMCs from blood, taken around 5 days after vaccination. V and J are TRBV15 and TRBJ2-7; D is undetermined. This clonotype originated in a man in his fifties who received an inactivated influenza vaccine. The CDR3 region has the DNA TGTGCCACCAGCAGTGCGAGCCTCTACCTTGGATACGAGCAGTACTTC. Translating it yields CATSSASLYLGYEQYF.